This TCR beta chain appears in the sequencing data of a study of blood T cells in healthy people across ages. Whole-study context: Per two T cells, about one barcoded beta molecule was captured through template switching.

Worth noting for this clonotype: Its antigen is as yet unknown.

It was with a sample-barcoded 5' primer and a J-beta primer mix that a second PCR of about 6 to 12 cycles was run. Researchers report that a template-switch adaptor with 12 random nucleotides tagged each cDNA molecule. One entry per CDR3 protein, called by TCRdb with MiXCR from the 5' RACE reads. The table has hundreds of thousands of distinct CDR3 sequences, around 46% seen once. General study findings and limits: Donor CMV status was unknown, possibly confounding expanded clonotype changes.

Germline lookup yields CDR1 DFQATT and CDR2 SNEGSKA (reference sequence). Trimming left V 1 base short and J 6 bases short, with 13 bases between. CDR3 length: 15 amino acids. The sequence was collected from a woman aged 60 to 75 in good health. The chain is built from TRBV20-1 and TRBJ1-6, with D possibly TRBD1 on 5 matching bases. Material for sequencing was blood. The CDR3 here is CSARVGGDVNSPLHF. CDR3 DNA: TGCAGTGCTAGAGTAGGAGGGGATGTTAATTCACCCCTCCACTTT.